This TCR beta chain originates from a study of cytomegalovirus exposure and HLA in healthy donors. Overall study findings and caveats: CMV serostatus was the only immune exposure information that was available. An analysis that was carried out later associated 16,951 TCR beta sequences with HLA alleles at 0.05 false discovery rate. The authors enumerated 164 TCR beta chains as linked to cytomegalovirus.

Trimming took 7 bases from V and 7 from J; bases not matched to a gene: 9. There are 14 residues in the CDR3. Germline CDR1 LGHNT, CDR2 FRNRAP. Of note for this clone: Its antigen is unidentified.

The PCR made use of 60 Vbeta and 13 Jbeta primers. Repertoires were generated with immunoSEQ multiplex PCR, while TCRdb's copy carries only in-frame clones and drops some. The sample records about 93,000 clones, around four fifths being singletons. This clonotype was sampled from a woman aged 40 to 50 in good health and CMV-seronegative. The sample taken for sequencing was PBMCs. The chain combines TRBV12-5 with TRBJ2-2, with 7 nucleotides matching TRBD1. CDR3 nucleotide sequence: TGTGCTAGTGCCGCAGGACAGGCATTCGGGGAGCTGTTTTTT. The encoded protein is CASAAGQAFGELFF.